Listed below are T cell receptor beta chains from one sample, sequenced in a study of CD8 T cells in Susac syndrome. TCRdb recomputed calls from the immunoSEQ multiplex PCR reads with MiXCR, one row per CDR3 protein. The sample lists nearly 25,000 distinct CDR3 sequences, just over 90% occurring once. The material sequenced was CD8+ T cells from PBMCs. Every receptor here comes from a human donor with Susac syndrome. Both conserved end residues are part of each CDR3. A D gene is named only where the DNA matches it firmly. Size tells how often a clone was seen (once, few, many) or the class of an expanded clone, and some rows leave it out.

CDR3 length: 15
clone size: -
J gene: TRBJ2-7
D gene: -
V gene: TRBV18
CDR3 DNA: TGTGCCAGCTCACCGCCTGGGACGCCCTCCTACGAGCAGTACTTC
CDR3 protein: CASSPPGTPSYEQYF

CDR3 length: 16
clone size: -
J gene: TRBJ2-3
D gene: TRBD2
V gene: TRBV19
CDR3 DNA: TGTGCCAGTAGTACTGGACTAGCGGGGAAGACAGATACGCAGTATTTT
CDR3 protein: CASSTGLAGKTDTQYF

CDR3 length: 19
clone size: -
J gene: TRBJ2-7
D gene: -
V gene: TRBV15
CDR3 DNA: TGTGCCACCAGCAGAGATAAAATGGGCGGGGGCGTAAGCTCCTACGAGCAGTACTTC
CDR3 protein: CATSRDKMGGGVSSYEQYF

CDR3 length: 14
clone size: -
J gene: TRBJ2-1
D gene: TRBD2
V gene: TRBV30
CDR3 DNA: TGTGCCTGGAACTTGGGACTAGGTTACAATGAGCAGTTCTTC
CDR3 protein: CAWNLGLGYNEQFF

CDR3 length: 15
clone size: -
J gene: TRBJ1-1
D gene: -
V gene: TRBV27
CDR3 DNA: TGTGCCAGCAGTTTTAGGCCGACGAGTGGGACTGAAGCTTTCTTT
CDR3 protein: CASSFRPTSGTEAFF

CDR3 length: 12
clone size: -
J gene: TRBJ1-1
D gene: -
V gene: TRBV29-1
CDR3 DNA: TGCAGCGTAGGACACGGGGACACTGAAGCTTTCTTT
CDR3 protein: CSVGHGDTEAFF

CDR3 length: 12
clone size: -
J gene: TRBJ1-2
D gene: -
V gene: TRBV6-2/TRBV6-3
CDR3 DNA: TGTGCCAGCAGTTACGAGGGGAGAGGCTACACCTTC
CDR3 protein: CASSYEGRGYTF

CDR3 length: 12
clone size: -
J gene: TRBJ1-2
D gene: TRBD1
V gene: TRBV30
CDR3 DNA: TGTGCCAAGGACAGGGGTACTTATGGCTACACCTTC
CDR3 protein: CAKDRGTYGYTF

CDR3 length: 12
clone size: once
J gene: TRBJ2-4
D gene: -
V gene: TRBV7-9
CDR3 DNA: TGTGCCAGCAGCTTAGCAAAGGACATTCAGTACTTC
CDR3 protein: CASSLAKDIQYF

CDR3 length: 13
clone size: -
J gene: TRBJ2-1
D gene: -
V gene: TRBV20-1
CDR3 DNA: TGCAGTGCCCCGAGAGGGGATTACAATGAGCAGTTCTTC
CDR3 protein: CSAPRGDYNEQFF

CDR3 length: 14
clone size: -
J gene: TRBJ2-7
D gene: -
V gene: TRBV5-1
CDR3 DNA: TGCGCCAGCAGCTTGGTTCAGATCTCCTACGAGCAGTACTTC
CDR3 protein: CASSLVQISYEQYF

CDR3 length: 18
clone size: -
J gene: TRBJ1-6
D gene: TRBD1
V gene: TRBV13
CDR3 DNA: TGTGCCAGCAGCGCTCCGGGACAGGGGCCACCCAACAATTCACCCCTCCACTTT
CDR3 protein: CASSAPGQGPPNNSPLHF

CDR3 length: 18
clone size: -
J gene: TRBJ1-6
D gene: TRBD1
V gene: TRBV9
CDR3 DNA: TGTGCCAGCAGCCATACAGGACAGGGGGGGACCTACAATTCACCCCTCCACTTT
CDR3 protein: CASSHTGQGGTYNSPLHF

CDR3 length: 12
clone size: -
J gene: TRBJ2-5
D gene: -
V gene: TRBV29-1
CDR3 DNA: TGCAGCGTTGACACGGGGGACGAGACCCAGTACTTC
CDR3 protein: CSVDTGDETQYF

CDR3 length: 14
clone size: -
J gene: TRBJ2-7
D gene: -
V gene: TRBV6-2/TRBV6-3
CDR3 DNA: TGTGCCAGCATCCTACAGATAGGGTCCACCGAGCAGTACTTC
CDR3 protein: CASILQIGSTEQYF

CDR3 length: 16
clone size: -
J gene: TRBJ1-1
D gene: TRBD1
V gene: TRBV3-1
CDR3 DNA: TGTGCCAGCAGCCATCGATCAGGGGGCGGGAACACTGAAGCTTTCTTT
CDR3 protein: CASSHRSGGGNTEAFF

CDR3 length: 14
clone size: -
J gene: TRBJ1-1
D gene: -
V gene: TRBV29-1
CDR3 DNA: TGCAGCGTTGATAGTTTGGGTTGGAACACTGAAGCTTTCTTT
CDR3 protein: CSVDSLGWNTEAFF

CDR3 length: 14
clone size: -
J gene: TRBJ1-1
D gene: TRBD1
V gene: TRBV28
CDR3 DNA: TGTGCCGGGGGATCCGGGACAGGGAACACTGAAGCTTTCTTT
CDR3 protein: CAGGSGTGNTEAFF

CDR3 length: 17
clone size: once
J gene: TRBJ2-1
D gene: TRBD2
V gene: TRBV29-1
CDR3 DNA: TGCAGCGCCTCGGGACTAGCGGGGGACAATTCCTACAATGAGCAGTTCTTC
CDR3 protein: CSASGLAGDNSYNEQFF